The sequence of this T cell receptor (beta chain) was determined in a study of shared clonotypes between healthy human individuals. Per the germline V gene, CDR1 is MGHRA and CDR2 is YSYEKL. The CDR3 spans 15 residues. V lost 0 bases, J lost 2 bases, and 7 bases lay in between. Study-wide findings and caveats: The generation probabilities recorded for non-shared clonotypes fell below those of clonotypes shared by all four donors. The sole specimen, blood, was sampled, and tissue repertoires likely differ.

With respect to this clone: The target antigen is unknown.

All participating donors were Caucasian adults from Nashville, Tennessee. The repertoire was sequenced with immunoSEQ multiplex PCR; TCRdb's copy has only in-frame clones and lacks some. Seen here are more than 2 million clones, 85% to 95% observed once, and the top ten hold more than 0.1%. The chain carries TRBV4-1 and TRBJ2-2, with unresolved D. The sequencing input was naive CD4+ T cells sorted from blood. Subset reported: CD45RA+ positively selected. This TCR came from a man aged 18 to 29 in good health. The CDR3 sequence is CASSQDRYNTGELFF. As DNA, the CDR3 is TGCGCCAGCAGCCAAGATCGCTATAACACCGGGGAGCTGTTTTTT.